What follows is one TCR beta chain and its context. Its specificity is not known. These data belong to a study of PD-1 blockade in classical Hodgkin lymphoma. Study information: The nivolumab dose that patients received was 3 mg/kg, given intravenously every 2 weeks. Study results and caveats: Why the repertoires differ is still unclear, perhaps disease activity or prior therapy. Exclusion was the outcome for patients who began nivolumab under 1 year after ASCT.

Following autologous stem cell transplantation, relapse occurred in every patient, and exposure to brentuximab vedotin varied. Complete response, partial response or progressive disease constituted the best responses recorded. CDR3 size: 11 residues. Germline V gene lookup returns CDR1 SGHTS and CDR2 YDEGEE. V lost 4 bases and J lost 10, with 11 bases in between. Sequenced by immunoSEQ multiplex PCR; TCRdb stores in-frame clones only, minus some. The sample records some 15,000 clones, around 83% being singletons. The sample in question was peripheral blood mononuclear cells (PBMCs), obtained before the second cycle of nivolumab. This receptor was obtained from a human donor with classical Hodgkin lymphoma. The chain is built from TRBV5-8 and TRBJ2-5; D not resolved. As DNA, the CDR3 is TGTGCCAGCAGCGTTGACTTCTACCAGTACTTC. It is translated as CASSVDFYQYF.